This T cell receptor (beta chain) was sequenced in a study of blood T cell repertoires in COVID-19. Authors' processing steps: Estimation of nucleated cell counts relied on the amplification of reference gene primers. Using immunoSEQ multiplex PCR, the repertoire was profiled, and TCRdb retains in-frame clones only, with some absent. From that table come the V and J calls and clone size; the DNA was used to work out D and trimming. The table lists 250,000 to 350,000 clones, roughly 89% of them singletons. Study members were between about 18 and 89 years old and lived in some 22 US regions. The recovered donors of Cohort 3 showed two negative PCRs, clearance, or symptom resolution. V gave up 3 bases and J gave up 2 bases, with 13 bases separating them. The CDR3 has 15 amino acids. From germline, CDR1 is SGHVS and CDR2 FQNEAQ.

The sample consisted of PBMCs or T cells enriched from blood (not recorded which). The clonotype was recovered from a woman between 40 and 50 years old who had recovered from COVID-19. The chain combines TRBV7-8 with TRBJ2-5; the D gene is possibly TRBD1 (6 bases). CDR3 in amino acids: CASSFLGTQQETQYF. The CDR3 nucleotides read TGTGCCAGCAGCTTCCTCGGGACACAACAAGAGACCCAGTACTTC. Drawing the rest from reference TRBV7-8 and TRBJ2-5, the complete variable domain is GAGVSQSPRYKVAKRGQDVALRCDPISGHVSLFWYQQALGQGPEFLTYFQNEAQLDKSGLPSDRFFAERPEGSVSTLKIQRTQQEDSAVYLCASSFLGTQQETQYFGPGTRLLVL.